This T cell receptor beta chain was identified during a study of early T cells in non-severe SARS-CoV-2 infection (dated by TCRdb to the early 2020s). General notes on the study: Because TCR sequencing was done on bulk RNA from unsorted whole blood, the alpha and beta chains could not be paired.

Library construction relied on 5' RACE. The data were produced on a NextSeq 500. In the TCR library protocol, unique molecular identifiers were attached to individual cDNA molecules to correct for PCR bias and sequencing error. Sequencing covered both TCR alpha and beta chains, and within each sample the abundances of alpha and beta sequences were tightly co-correlated. In the original analysis: Decombinator V4 was used to annotate the V gene, J gene and CDR3 of the TCR sequences. TCRs were defined as expanded if a significant change between any two time points was detected under a Poisson model with p below 0.0001. TCR abundances were normalised to the total number of TCRs sequenced per sample and were expressed as counts per million. VDJdb, accessed on 1 November 2021, was searched for TCRs annotated for CMV, EBV and SARS-CoV-2, and TCRs annotated for more than one antigen were excluded. The public sequencing data were trimmed at Q25 with fastp and processed into clonotypes with MiXCR by TCRdb, which kept only in-frame beta chains. Rows matching on CDR3 protein sequence are summarized as one entry with the most common DNA and genes. The V and J calls, along with clone size, are taken from TCRdb and not from the paper's own processing. The sample includes approximately 70,000 distinct CDR3 sequences, with more than 9.5% observed a single time. About 5.8% of the sample belongs to the ten largest clones.

A case-control design nested within a healthcare worker cohort in London, UK, was used, with weekly nasopharyngeal swab PCR tests and blood sampling performed. Healthcare workers were recruited during the week of the UK lockdown, between 23 and 31 March 2020, and followed weekly for up to roughly 15 weeks. For this clonotype: What antigen it recognizes has not been identified. Germline and junction disagree at one end, which may indicate a read error.

The research as a whole found: VDJdb matching was skewed toward anti-spike CD8 responses and likely underestimated virus-specific expansions, missing private and CD4 specificities.

The receptor was derived from an adult who was a healthcare worker with PCR-confirmed SARS-CoV-2 infection or an uninfected control (not recorded which). The material was whole blood, obtained at baseline.

The DNA sequence reads TGTGCCAGCAGTACCGGGACGAACAGGATCTCAGATATGCAGTATTTT. It codes for CASSTGTNRISDMQYF. The chain is encoded by TRBV6-2 or TRBV6-3 joined to TRBJ2-3; the D element could tentatively be TRBD1 or TRBD2, as 5 bases agree for each. According to the germline V gene, CDR1 reads MNHEY and CDR2 reads SVGEGT. Including cysteine and phenylalanine, the CDR3 has 16 amino acids. The sequence is cut down to CDR3 DNA, 48 bases in frame from base 1.